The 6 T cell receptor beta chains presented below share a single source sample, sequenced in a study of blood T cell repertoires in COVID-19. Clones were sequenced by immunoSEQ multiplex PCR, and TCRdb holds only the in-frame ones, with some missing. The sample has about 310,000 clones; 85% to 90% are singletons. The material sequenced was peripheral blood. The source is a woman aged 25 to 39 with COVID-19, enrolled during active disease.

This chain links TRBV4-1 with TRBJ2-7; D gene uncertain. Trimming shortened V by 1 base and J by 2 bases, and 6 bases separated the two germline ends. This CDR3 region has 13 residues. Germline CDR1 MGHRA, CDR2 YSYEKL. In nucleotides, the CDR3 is TGCGCCAGCAGCCAAGGAGGCGCCTACGAGCAGTACTTC. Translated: CASSQGGAYEQYF.

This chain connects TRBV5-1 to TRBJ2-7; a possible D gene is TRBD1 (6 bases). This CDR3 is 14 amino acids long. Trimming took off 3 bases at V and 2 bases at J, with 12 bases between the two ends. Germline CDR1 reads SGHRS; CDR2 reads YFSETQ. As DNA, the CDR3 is TGCGCCAGCAGCTCCAACAGGGAAGCCTACGAGCAGTACTTC. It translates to CASSSNREAYEQYF.

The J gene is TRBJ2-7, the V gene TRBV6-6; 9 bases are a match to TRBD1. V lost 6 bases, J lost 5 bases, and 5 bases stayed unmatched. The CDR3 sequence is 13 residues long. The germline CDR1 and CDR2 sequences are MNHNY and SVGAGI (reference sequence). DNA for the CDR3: TGTGCCAGCAGCCCCGGGACAGGGAACGAGCAGTACTTC. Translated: CASSPGTGNEQYF.

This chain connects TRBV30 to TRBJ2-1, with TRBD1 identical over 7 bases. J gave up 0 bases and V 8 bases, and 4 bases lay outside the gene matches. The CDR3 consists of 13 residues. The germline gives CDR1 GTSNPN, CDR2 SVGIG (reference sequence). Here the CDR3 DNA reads TGTGCCACCCGGGACAGCTCCTACAATGAGCAGTTCTTC. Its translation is CATRDSSYNEQFF.

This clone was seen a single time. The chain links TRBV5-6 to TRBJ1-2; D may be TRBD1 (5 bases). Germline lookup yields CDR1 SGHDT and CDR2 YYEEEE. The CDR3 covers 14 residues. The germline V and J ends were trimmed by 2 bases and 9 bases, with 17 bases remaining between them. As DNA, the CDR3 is TGTGCCAGCAGCTTCGTTGGGCAGGGTCGCAGCTACACCTTC. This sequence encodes CASSFVGQGRSYTF.

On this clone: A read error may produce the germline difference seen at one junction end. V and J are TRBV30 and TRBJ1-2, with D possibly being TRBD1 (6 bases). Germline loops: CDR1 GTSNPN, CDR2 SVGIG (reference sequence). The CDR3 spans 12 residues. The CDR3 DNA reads TGTGCCTGGAGTGTAAGGGACACCGACTTTGCGTTC. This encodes CAWSVRDTDFAF.